This TCR beta chain was identified during a study of regulatory T cells in long-lasting Graves disease. Study information: The criterion for persistent Graves' disease was over 5 years of antithyroid drugs with positive TSH receptor antibodies. Study-wide results and caveats: Persistent Graves' patients had lower TCR diversity than newly diagnosed ones.

CDR3-region Arm-PCR and iRepertoire HTBI primers produced the TCR beta libraries. TCRdb re-called the multiplex PCR reads through MiXCR, storing one row per CDR3 protein. The data contain about 660,000 distinct CDR3 sequences, 30% of them seen just once; the ten biggest clones take up 35% to 55%. This clonotype has ten or more counts. The target antigen is unknown. Time point: persistent/refractory GD, antithyroid drugs over 5 years with positive TRAb. PBMCs were the source of the RNA used for TCR sequencing. This TCR derives from a female donor with Graves disease. Sequenced material: peripheral blood mononuclear cells (PBMCs), taken when the disease was refractory, from a patient treated with antithyroid drugs.

The CDR3 coding sequence is TGTGCCAGCAGTTTCCCCGGACTCCGACCCAATCAGCCCCAGCATTTT. Translation: CASSFPGLRPNQPQHF. The chain employs TRBV28 and TRBJ1-5, with unresolved D. CDR1 and CDR2 from the germline V gene are MDHEN and SYDVKM. Trimming cost V 3 bases and J 3 bases, with 15 bases left between them. This CDR3 region has 16 residues.